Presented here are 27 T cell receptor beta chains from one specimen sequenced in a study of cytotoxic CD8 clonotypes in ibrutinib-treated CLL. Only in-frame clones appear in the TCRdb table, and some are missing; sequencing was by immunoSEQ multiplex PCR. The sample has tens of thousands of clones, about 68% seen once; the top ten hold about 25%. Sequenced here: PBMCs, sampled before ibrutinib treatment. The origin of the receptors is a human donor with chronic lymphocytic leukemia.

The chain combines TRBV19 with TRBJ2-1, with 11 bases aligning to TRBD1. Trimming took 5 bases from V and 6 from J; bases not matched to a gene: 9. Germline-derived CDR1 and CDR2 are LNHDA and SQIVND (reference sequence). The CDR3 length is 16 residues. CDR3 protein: CASSSWTGGDSNEQFF. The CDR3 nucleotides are TGTGCCAGTAGTTCCTGGACAGGGGGCGATTCCAATGAGCAGTTCTTC. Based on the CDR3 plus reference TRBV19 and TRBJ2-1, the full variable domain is DGGITQSPKYLFRKEGQNVTLSCEQNLNHDAMYWYRQDPGQGLRLIYYSQIVNDFQKGDIAEGYSVSREKKESFPLTVTSAQKNPTAFYLCASSSWTGGDSNEQFFGPGTRLTVL.

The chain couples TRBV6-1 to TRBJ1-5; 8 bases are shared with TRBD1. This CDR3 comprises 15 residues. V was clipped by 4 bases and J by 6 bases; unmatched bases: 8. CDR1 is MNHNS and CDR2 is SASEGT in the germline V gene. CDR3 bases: TGTGCCAGCAGTGCGACAGGGGAAGTAAGTCAGCCCCAGCATTTT. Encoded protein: CASSATGEVSQPQHF.

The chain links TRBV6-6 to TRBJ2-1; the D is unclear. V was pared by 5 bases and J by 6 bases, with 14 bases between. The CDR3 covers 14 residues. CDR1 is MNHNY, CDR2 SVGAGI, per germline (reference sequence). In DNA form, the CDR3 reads TGTGCCAGCAGTACACCTCGATCCGCCAATGAGCAGTTCTTC. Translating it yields CASSTPRSANEQFF.

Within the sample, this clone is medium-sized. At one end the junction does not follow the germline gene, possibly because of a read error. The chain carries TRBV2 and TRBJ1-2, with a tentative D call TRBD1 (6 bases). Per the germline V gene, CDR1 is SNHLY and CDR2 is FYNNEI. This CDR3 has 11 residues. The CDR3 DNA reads TGTGCCAGCAGGGAAGTTACAGGGTACACCTTC. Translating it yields CASREVTGYTF.

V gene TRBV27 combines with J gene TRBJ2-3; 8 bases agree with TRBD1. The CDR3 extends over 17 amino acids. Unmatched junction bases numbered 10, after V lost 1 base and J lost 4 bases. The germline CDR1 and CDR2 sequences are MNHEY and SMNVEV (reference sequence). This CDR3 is CASSLLGQAAGPDTQYF. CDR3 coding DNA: TGTGCCAGCAGTTTATTGGGACAGGCCGCCGGCCCAGATACGCAGTATTTT.

The CDR3 DNA sequence: TGTGCCAGCACCTCCCGGGACAGGGGCACAGATACGCAGTATTTT. Encoded protein: CASTSRDRGTDTQYF. The chain uses TRBV25-1 and TRBJ2-3; 9 bases map to TRBD1. Germline V gene sequence: CDR1 MGHDK, CDR2 SYGVNS. J was trimmed by 1 base and V by 7 bases; bases with no gene match: 6. The CDR3 contains 15 residues. Looking up the rest from reference TRBV25-1 and TRBJ2-3 gives the full variable domain: EADIYQTPRYLVIGTGKKITLECSQTMGHDKMYWYQQDPGMELHLIHYSYGVNSTEKGDLSSESTVSRIRTEHFPLTLESARPSHTSQYLCASTSRDRGTDTQYFGPGTRLTVL.

The CDR3: CASSVVGGAAEQFF. The CDR3 region has the DNA TGTGCCAGCAGCGTAGTAGGAGGGGCTGCTGAGCAGTTCTTC. The chain combines TRBV9 with TRBJ2-1; a weak D match, TRBD2 (6 bases). The CDR3 is made up of 14 amino acids. From germline, CDR1 is SGDLS and CDR2 YYNGEE. The V end lost 0 bases, the J end lost 9 bases, and 13 bases lay between the germline ends.

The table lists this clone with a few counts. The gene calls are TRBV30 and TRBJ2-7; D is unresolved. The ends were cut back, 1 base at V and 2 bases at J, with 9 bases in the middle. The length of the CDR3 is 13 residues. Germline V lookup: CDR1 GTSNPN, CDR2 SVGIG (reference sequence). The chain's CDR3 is CAWSDSNPYEQYF. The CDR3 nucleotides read TGTGCCTGGAGTGACAGTAATCCCTACGAGCAGTACTTC.

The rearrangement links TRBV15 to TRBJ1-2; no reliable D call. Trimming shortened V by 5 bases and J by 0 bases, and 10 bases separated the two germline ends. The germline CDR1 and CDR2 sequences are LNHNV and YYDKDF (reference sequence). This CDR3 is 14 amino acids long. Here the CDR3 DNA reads TGTGCCACCAGCTTTGGAGTCGCTAACTATGGCTACACCTTC. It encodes CATSFGVANYGYTF.

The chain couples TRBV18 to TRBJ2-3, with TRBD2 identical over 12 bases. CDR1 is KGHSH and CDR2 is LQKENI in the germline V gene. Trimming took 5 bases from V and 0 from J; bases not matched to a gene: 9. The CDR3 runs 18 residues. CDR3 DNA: TGTGCCAGCTCAGCCGGGACTAGCGGGCCACCTAGCACAGATACGCAGTATTTT. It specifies CASSAGTSGPPSTDTQYF.

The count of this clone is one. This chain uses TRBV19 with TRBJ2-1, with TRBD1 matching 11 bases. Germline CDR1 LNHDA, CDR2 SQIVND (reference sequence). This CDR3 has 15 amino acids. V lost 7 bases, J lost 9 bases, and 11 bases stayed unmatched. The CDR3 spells CASKTGTGGGSEQFF. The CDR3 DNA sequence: TGTGCCAGTAAAACCGGGACAGGGGGTGGGAGTGAGCAGTTCTTC.

CDR3 sequence: CASDYSGRAGNEQFF. The CDR3 nucleotides read TGTGCCAGCGACTATAGCGGGAGGGCCGGGAATGAGCAGTTCTTC. This rearrangement joins TRBV18 to TRBJ2-1; the match to TRBD2 covers 11 bases. The V segment lost 8 bases and the J segment 7 bases; nucleotides outside the gene matches: 10. The CDR3 contains 15 residues. Germline values: CDR1 KGHSH, CDR2 LQKENI.

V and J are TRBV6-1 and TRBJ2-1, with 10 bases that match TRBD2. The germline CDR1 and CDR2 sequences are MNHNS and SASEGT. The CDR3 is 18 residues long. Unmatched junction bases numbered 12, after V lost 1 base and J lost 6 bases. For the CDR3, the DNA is TGTGCCAGCAGTGAAGTTCTATCTAGCGGGAGTACTGCCAATGAGCAGTTCTTC. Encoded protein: CASSEVLSSGSTANEQFF.

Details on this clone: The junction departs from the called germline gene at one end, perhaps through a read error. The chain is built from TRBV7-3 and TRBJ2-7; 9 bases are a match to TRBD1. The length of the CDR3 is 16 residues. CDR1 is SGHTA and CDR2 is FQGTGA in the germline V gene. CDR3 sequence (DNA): TGCGCCAGCAGCCCAGGAAACCGGGACAGGGACCACGAGCAGTACTTC. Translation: CASSPGNRDRDHEQYF.

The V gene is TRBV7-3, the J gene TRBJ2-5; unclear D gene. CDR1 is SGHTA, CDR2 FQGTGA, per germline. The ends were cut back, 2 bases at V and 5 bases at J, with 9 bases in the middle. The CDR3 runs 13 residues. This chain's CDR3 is CASSLGVGETQYF. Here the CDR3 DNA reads TGTGCCAGCAGCTTAGGGGTGGGGGAGACCCAGTACTTC.

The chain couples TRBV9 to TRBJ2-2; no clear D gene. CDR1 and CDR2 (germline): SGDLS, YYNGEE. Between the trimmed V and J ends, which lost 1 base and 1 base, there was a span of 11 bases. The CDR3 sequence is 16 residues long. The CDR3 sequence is CASSVLARLNTGELFF. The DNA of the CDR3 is TGTGCCAGCAGCGTACTTGCGAGATTGAACACCGGGGAGCTGTTTTTT. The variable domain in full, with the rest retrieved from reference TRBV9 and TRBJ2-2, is DSGVTQTPKHLITATGQRVTLRCSPRSGDLSVYWYQQSLDQGLQFLIQYYNGEERAKGNILERFSAQQFPDLHSELNLSSLELGDSALYFCASSVLARLNTGELFFGEGSRLTVL.

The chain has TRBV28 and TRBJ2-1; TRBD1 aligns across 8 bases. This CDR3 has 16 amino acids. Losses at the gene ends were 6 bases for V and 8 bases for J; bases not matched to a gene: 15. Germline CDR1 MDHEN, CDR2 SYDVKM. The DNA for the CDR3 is TGTGCCAGCAGGGGCGGTGGCAGGGGGCAGGAATATGAGCAGTTCTTC. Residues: CASRGGGRGQEYEQFF.

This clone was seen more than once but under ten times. Here the CDR3 DNA reads TGTGCCAGCAGCTTATTTCGAACCGAGCAGTACTTC. It codes for CASSLFRTEQYF. This chain joins TRBV7-2 and TRBJ2-7, with unresolved D. The germline V gene has CDR1 SGHTA and CDR2 FQGNSA. This CDR3 spans 12 amino acids. V was cut by 2 bases and J by 6 bases, with 8 bases left in between. Combining the CDR3 with reference TRBV7-2 and TRBJ2-7 gives the whole variable domain GAGVSQSPSNKVTEKGKDVELRCDPISGHTALYWYRQSLGQGLEFLIYFQGNSAPDKSGLPSDRFSAERTGGSVSTLTIQRTQQEDSAVYLCASSLFRTEQYFGPGTRLTVT.

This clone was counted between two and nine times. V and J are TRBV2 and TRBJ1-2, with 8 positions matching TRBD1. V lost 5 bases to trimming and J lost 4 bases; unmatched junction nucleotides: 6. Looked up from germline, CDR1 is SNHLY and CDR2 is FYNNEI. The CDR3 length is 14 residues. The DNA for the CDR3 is TGTGCCAGCAGTTCCGACAGGGGAGGCTATGGCTACACCTTC. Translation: CASSSDRGGYGYTF.

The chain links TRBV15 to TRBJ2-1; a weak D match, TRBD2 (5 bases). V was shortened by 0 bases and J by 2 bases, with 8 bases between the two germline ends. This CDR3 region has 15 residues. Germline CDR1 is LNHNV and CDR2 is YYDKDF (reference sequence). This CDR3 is CATSREAAAYNEQFF. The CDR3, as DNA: TGTGCCACCAGCAGAGAGGCAGCGGCCTACAATGAGCAGTTCTTC.

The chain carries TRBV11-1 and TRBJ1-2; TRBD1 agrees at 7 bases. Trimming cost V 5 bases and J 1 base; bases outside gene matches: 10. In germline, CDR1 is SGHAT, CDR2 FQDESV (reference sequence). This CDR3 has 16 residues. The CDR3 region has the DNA TGTGCCAGCAGCCCAAAGCCGGGACAGCTTAACTATGGCTACACCTTC. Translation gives CASSPKPGQLNYGYTF.

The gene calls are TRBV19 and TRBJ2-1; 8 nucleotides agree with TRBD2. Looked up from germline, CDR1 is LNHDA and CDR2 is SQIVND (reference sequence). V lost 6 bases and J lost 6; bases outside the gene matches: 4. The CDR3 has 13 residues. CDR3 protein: CASSRGGLNEQFF. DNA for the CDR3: TGTGCCAGTAGCCGCGGGGGGCTCAATGAGCAGTTCTTC.

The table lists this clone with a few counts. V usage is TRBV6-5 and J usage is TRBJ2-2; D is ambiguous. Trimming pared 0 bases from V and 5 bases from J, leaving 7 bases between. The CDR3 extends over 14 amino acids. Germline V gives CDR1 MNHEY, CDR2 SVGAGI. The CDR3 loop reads CASSYSAVTGELFF. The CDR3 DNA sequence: TGTGCCAGCAGTTACTCAGCCGTGACCGGGGAGCTGTTTTTT.

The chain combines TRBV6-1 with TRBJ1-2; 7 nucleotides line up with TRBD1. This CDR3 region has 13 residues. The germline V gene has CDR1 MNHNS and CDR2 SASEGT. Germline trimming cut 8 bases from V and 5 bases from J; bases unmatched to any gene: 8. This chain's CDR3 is CASAVTGTYGYTF. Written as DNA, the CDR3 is TGTGCCAGCGCAGTGACAGGGACTTATGGCTACACCTTC.

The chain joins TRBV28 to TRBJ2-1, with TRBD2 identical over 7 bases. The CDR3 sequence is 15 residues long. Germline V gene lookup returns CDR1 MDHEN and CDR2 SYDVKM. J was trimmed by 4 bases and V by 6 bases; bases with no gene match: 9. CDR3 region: CASSSPSRGYNEQFF. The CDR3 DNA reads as TGTGCCAGCAGCTCCCCCTCGCGGGGGTACAATGAGCAGTTCTTC.

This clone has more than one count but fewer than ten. CDR3 in amino acids: CASSSDLNTGELFF. CDR3 coding DNA: TGTGCCAGCAGCTCCGACCTAAACACCGGGGAGCTGTTTTTT. The chain uses TRBV7-7 and TRBJ2-2; D not resolved. V shed 4 bases and J shed 2 bases, with 8 bases lying between them. The CDR3 sequence is 14 residues long. Per the germline V gene, CDR1 is SSHAT and CDR2 is FNYEAQ (reference sequence). The complete variable domain, with remaining parts taken from reference TRBV7-7 and TRBJ2-2, reads GAGVSQSPRYKVTKRGQDVTLRCDPISSHATLYWYQQALGQGPEFLTYFNYEAQPDKSGLPSDRFSAERPEGSISTLTIQRTEQRDSAMYRCASSSDLNTGELFFGEGSRLTVL.

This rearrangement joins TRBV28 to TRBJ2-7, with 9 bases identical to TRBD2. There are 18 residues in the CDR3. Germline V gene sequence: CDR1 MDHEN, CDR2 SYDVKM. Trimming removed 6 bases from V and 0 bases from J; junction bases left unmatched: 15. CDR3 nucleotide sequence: TGTGCCAGCAGCCCTAGGCTCCTAGCGGGATACCGCTCCTACGAGCAGTACTTC. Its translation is CASSPRLLAGYRSYEQYF.